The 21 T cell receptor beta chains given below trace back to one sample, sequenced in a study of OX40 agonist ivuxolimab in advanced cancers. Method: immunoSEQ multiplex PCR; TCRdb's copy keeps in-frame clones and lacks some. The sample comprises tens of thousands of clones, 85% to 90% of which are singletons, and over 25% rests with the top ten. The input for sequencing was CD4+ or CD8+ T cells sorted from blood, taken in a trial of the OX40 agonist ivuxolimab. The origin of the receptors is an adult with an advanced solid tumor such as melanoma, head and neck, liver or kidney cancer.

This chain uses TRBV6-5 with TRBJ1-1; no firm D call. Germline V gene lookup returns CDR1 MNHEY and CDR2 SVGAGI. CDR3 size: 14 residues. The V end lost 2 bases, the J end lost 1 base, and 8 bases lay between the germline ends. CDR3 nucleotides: TGTGCCAGCAGTTACATGGGTCCGAACACTGAAGCTTTCTTT. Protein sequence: CASSYMGPNTEAFF.

CDR3 sequence reads: CATQGQGGTEAFF. As DNA, the CDR3 is TGTGCCACCCAGGGACAGGGAGGCACTGAAGCTTTCTTT. V and J are TRBV5-4 and TRBJ1-1, with 9 bases aligning to TRBD1. The CDR3 has 13 amino acids. The ends lost 9 bases at V and 4 bases at J; junction bases unmatched: 7. The germline CDR1 and CDR2 sequences are SGHNT and YYREEE (reference sequence).

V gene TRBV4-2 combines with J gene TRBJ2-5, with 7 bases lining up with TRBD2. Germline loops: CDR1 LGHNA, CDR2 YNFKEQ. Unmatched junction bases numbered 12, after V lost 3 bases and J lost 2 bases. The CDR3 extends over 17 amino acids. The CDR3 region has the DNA TGTGCCAGCAGCCACCGGATCTCCAGCGGGGCACAAGAGACCCAGTACTTC. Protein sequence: CASSHRISSGAQETQYF.

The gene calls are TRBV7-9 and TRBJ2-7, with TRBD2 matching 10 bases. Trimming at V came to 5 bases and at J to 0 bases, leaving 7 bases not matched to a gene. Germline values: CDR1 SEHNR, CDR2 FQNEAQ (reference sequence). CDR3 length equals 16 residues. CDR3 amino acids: CASSANPSGSSYEQYF. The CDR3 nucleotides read TGTGCCAGCAGCGCAAACCCTAGCGGGAGCTCCTACGAGCAGTACTTC.

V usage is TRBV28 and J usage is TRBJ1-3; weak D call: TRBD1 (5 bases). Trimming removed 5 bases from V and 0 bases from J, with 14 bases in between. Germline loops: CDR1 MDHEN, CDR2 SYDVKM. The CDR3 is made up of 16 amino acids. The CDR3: CASSKGDGASGNTIYF. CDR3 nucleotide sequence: TGTGCCAGCAGTAAAGGGGACGGAGCCTCTGGAAACACCATATATTTT. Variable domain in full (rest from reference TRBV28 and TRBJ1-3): DVKVTQSSRYLVKRTGEKVFLECVQDMDHENMFWYRQDPGLGLRLIYFSYDVKMKEKGDIPEGYSVSREKKERFSLILESASTNQTSMYLCASSKGDGASGNTIYFGEGSWLTVV.

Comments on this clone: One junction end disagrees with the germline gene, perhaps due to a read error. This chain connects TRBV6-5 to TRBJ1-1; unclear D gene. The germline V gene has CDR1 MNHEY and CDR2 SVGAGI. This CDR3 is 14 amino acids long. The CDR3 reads CAGSYSSQNTEAFF. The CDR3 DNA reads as TGTGCCGGCAGTTACTCCAGCCAGAACACTGAAGCTTTCTTT.

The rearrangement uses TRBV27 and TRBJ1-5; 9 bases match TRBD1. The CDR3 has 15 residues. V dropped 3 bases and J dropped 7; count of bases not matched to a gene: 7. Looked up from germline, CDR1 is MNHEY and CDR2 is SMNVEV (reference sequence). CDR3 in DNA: TGTGCCAGCAGTTTGGGGACAGGGTCGGGACAGCCCCAGCATTTT. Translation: CASSLGTGSGQPQHF.

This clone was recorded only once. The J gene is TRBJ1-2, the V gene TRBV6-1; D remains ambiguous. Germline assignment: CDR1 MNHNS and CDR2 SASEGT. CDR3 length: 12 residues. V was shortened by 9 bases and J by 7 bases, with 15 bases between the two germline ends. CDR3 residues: CASDPKGGGYTF. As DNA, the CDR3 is TGTGCCAGTGACCCCAAGGGCGGTGGCTACACCTTC.

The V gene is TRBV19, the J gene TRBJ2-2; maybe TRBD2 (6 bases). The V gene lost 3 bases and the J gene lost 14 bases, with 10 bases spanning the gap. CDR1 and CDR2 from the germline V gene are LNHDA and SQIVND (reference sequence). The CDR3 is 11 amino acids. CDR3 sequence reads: CASSMGGELFF. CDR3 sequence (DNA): TGTGCCAGTAGTATGGGGGGAGAACTGTTTTTT.

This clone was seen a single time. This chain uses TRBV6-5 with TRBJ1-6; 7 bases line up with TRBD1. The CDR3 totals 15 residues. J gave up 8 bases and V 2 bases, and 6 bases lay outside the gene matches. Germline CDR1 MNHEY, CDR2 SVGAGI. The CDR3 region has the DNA TGTGCCAGCAGTTACGGACAGGACCCATATTCACCCCTCCACTTT. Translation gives CASSYGQDPYSPLHF.

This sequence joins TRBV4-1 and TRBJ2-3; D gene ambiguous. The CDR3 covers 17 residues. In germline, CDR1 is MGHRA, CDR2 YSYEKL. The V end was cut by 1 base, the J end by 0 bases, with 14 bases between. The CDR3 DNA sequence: TGCGCCAGCAGCCAAGGAAGGTGGGCCTCTAGCACAGATACGCAGTATTTT. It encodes CASSQGRWASSTDTQYF.

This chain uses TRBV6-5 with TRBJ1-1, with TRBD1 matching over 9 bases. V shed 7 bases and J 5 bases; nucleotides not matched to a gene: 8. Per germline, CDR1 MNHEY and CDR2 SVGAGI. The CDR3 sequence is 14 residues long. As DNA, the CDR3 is TGTGCCAGCACCATAACAGGGGGCGCGACTGAAGCTTTCTTT. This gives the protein CASTITGGATEAFF.

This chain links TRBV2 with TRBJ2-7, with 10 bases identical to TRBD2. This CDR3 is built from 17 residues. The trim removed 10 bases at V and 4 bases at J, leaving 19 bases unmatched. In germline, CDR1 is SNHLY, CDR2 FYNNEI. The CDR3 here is CANLLLRGPAGGYEQYF. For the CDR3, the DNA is TGTGCCAACCTCCTCCTCAGGGGGCCAGCGGGAGGGTACGAGCAGTACTTC.

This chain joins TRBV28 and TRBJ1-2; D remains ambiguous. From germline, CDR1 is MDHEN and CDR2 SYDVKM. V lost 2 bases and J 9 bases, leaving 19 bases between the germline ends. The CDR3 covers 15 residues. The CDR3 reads CASSLIKETPASYTF. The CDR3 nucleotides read TGTGCCAGCAGTTTAATTAAGGAGACCCCCGCGAGCTACACCTTC.

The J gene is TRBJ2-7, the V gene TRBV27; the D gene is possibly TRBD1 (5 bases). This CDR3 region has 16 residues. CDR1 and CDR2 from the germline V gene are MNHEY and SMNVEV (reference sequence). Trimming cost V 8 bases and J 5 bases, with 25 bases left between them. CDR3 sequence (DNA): TGTGCCAGCTCCTCCCGACCCAGGGAACATCGGAACGAGCAGTACTTC. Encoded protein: CASSSRPREHRNEQYF.

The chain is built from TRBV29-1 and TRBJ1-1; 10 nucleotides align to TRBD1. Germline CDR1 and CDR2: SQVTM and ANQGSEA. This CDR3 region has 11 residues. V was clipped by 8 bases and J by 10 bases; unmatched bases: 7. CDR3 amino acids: CSTYRTGGAFF. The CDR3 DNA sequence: TGCAGCACCTATCGGACAGGGGGAGCTTTCTTT.

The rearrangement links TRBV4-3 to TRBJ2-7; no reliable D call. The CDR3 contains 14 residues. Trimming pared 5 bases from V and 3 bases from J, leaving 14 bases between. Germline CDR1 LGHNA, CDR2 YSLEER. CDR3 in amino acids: CASSSMADFYEQYF. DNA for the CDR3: TGCGCCAGCAGCTCGATGGCCGACTTCTACGAGCAGTACTTC.

In DNA, the CDR3 is TGTGCCAGCAGCAAACGGACTACCTACGAGCAGTACTTC. As protein: CASSKRTTYEQYF. This chain links TRBV11-3 with TRBJ2-7; tentatively, D is TRBD2 (6 bases). Germline CDR1 is SGHNT and CDR2 is YENEEA. V was shortened by 5 bases and J by 2 bases, with 10 bases between the two germline ends. This CDR3 is built from 13 residues.

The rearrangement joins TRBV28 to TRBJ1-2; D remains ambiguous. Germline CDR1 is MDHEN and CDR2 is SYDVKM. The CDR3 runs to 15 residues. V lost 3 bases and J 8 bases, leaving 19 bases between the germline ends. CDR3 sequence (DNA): TGTGCCAGCAGTTTTGTTAGGCTCTCCCGCGGGGGCTACACCTTC. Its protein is CASSFVRLSRGGYTF.

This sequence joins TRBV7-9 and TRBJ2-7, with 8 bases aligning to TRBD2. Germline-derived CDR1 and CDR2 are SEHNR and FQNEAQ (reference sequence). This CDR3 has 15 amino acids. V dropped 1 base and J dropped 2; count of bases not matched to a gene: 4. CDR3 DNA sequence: TGTGCCAGCAGCTTAGGCAGACTAGCGACCTACGAGCAGTACTTC. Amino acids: CASSLGRLATYEQYF. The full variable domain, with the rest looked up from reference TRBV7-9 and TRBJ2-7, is DTGVSQNPRHKITKRGQNVTFRCDPISEHNRLYWYRQTLGQGPEFLTYFQNEAQLEKSRLLSDRFSAERPKGSFSTLEIQRTEQGDSAMYLCASSLGRLATYEQYFGPGTRLTVT.

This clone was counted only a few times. Written as DNA, the CDR3 is TGCGCCAGCAGCCACATCCACAGGGCACTAGCGGGAGGCAATGAGCAGTTCTTC. Protein sequence: CASSHIHRALAGGNEQFF. The genes are TRBV4-1 and TRBJ2-1, with 12 bases matching TRBD2. Germline V gives CDR1 MGHRA, CDR2 YSYEKL. This CDR3 spans 18 amino acids. Unmatched junction bases numbered 12, after V lost 3 bases and J lost 6 bases.